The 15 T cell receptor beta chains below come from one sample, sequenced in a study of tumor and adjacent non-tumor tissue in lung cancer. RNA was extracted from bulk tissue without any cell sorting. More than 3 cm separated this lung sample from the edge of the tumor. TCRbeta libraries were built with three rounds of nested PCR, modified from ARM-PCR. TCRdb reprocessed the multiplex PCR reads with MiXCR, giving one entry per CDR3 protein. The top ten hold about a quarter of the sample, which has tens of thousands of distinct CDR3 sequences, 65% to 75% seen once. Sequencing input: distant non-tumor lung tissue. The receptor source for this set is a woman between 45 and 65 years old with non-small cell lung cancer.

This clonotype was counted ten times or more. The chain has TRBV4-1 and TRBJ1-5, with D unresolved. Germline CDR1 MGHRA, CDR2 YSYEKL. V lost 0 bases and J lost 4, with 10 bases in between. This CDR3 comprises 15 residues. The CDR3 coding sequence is TGCGCCAGCAGCCAAGATTGGCCAAAAAATCAGCCCCAGCATTTT. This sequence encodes CASSQDWPKNQPQHF.

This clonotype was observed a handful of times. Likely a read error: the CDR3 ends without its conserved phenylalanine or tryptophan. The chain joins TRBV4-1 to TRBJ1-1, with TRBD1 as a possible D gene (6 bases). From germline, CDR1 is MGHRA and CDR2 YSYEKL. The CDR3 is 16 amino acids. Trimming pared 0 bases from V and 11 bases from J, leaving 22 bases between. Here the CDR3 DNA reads TGCGCCAGCAGCCAAGATCTCTACAGGGTCGGCATTGACGCTTTCTTA. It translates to CASSQDLYRVGIDAFL.

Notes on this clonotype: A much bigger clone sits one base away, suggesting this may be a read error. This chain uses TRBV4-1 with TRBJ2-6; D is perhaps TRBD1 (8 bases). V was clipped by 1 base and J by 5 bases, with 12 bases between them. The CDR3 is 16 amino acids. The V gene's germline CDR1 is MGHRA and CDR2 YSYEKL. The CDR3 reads CASSQGTGTRANVLTF. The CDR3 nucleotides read TGCGCCAGCAGCCAAGGGACAGGGACTAGGGCCAACGTCCTGACTTTC.

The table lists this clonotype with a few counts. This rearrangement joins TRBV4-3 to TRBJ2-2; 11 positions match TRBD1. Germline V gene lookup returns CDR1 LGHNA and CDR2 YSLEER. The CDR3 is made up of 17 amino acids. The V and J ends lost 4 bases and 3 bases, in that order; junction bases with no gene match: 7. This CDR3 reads CASSRGQGAWHTGELFF. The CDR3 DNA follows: TGCGCCAGCAGCCGCGGACAGGGGGCTTGGCACACCGGGGAGCTGTTTTTT.

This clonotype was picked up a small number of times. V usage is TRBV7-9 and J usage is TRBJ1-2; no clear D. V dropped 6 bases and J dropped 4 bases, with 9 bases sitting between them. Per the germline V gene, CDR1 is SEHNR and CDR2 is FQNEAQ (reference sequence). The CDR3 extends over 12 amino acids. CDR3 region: CASSPDLYGYTF. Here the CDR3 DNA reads TGTGCCAGCAGTCCGGACCTCTATGGCTACACCTTC.

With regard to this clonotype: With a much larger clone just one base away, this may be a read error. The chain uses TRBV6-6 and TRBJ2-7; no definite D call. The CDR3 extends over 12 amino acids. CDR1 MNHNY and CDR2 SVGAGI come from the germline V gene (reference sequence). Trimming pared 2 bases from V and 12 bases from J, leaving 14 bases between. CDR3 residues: CASSYPIAPSYF. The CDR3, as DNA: TGTGCCAGCAGTTACCCAATTGCCCCCTCGTACTTC.

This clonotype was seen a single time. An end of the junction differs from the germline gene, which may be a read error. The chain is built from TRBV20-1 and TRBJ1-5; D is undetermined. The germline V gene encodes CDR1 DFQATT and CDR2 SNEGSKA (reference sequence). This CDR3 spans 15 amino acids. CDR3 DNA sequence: TGCAGTGCTAGAAATACATTAAGTACAAATCAGCCCCTGCATTTT. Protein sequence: CSARNTLSTNQPLHF.

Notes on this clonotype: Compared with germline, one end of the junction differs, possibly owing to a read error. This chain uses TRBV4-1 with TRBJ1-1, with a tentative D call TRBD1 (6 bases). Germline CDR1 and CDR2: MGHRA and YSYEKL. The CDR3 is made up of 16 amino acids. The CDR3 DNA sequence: TGCGCCAGCAGCCAAGATCGTTACAGGGCGAGCACCGAAGCTTCCTTT. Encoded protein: CASSQDRYRASTEASF.

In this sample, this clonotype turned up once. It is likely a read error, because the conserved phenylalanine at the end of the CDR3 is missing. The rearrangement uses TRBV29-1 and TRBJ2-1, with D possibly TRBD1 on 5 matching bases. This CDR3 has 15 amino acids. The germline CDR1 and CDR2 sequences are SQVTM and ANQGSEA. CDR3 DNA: TGCAGAGTTGCTCCCGTGCGGACATTTAGCAATGAGCAGTTCTTA. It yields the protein CRVAPVRTFSNEQFL.

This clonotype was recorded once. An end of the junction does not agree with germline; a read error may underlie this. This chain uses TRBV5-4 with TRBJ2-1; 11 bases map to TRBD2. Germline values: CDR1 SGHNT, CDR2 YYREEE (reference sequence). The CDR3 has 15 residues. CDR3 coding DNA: TGTGCCGGCAGCCCCACTAGCGGGAGTTTCAATGAGCAGTTCTTC. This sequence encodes CAGSPTSGSFNEQFF.

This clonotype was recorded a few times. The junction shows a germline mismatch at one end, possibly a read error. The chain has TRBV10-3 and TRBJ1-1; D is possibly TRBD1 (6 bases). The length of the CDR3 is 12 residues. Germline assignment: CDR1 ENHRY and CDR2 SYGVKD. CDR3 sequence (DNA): TGTGCCATCAGTGAGCAGGGGACTGGAGCTTTCTTT. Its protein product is CAISEQGTGAFF.

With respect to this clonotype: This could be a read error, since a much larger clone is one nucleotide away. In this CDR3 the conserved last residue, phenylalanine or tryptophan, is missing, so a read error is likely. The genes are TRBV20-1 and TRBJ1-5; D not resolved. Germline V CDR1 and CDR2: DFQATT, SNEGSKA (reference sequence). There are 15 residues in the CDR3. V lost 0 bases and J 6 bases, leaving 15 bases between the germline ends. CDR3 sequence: CSARDRKAHGQPQHL. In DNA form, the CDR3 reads TGCAGTGCTAGAGATCGTAAGGCGCATGGTCAGCCCCAGCATCTT.

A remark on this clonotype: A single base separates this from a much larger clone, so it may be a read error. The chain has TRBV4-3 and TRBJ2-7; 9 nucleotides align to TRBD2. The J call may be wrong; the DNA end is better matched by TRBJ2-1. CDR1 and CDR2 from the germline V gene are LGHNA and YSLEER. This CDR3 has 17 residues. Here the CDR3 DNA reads TGCGCCAGCAGCCAAGAGCAAGCGGGAGGAGCGAGGAACGAGCAGTTCTTC. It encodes CASSQEQAGGARNEQFF.

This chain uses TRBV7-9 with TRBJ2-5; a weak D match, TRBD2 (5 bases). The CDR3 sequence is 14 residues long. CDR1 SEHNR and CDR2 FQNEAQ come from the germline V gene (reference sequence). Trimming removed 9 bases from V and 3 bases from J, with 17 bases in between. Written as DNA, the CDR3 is TGTGCCAGTAGCATACAAAGCGGAAAAGAGACCCAGTACTTC. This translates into CASSIQSGKETQYF.

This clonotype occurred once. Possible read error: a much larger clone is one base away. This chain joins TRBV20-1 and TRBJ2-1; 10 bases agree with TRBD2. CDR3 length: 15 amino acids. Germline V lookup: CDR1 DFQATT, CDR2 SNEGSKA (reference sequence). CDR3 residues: CSASPLAGVGNEHFF. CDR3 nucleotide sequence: TGCAGTGCTAGTCCCCTAGCGGGAGTAGGCAATGAGCACTTCTTC.